The entry below describes one T cell receptor beta chain. TCRdb keeps only in-frame clones here, not all; method: immunoSEQ multiplex PCR. This sample has hundreds of thousands of clones; around nine tenths occur once, and the top ten carry about 12%. The sample is drawn from a study of blood T cell repertoires in COVID-19. Seattle's cohort entered during active infection and was followed longitudinally. The V end lost 4 bases, the J end lost 0 bases, and 11 bases lay between the germline ends. The CDR3 covers 16 residues. The V gene's germline CDR1 is SGHDT and CDR2 YYEEEE. The chain couples TRBV5-6 to TRBJ2-6; a weak D match, TRBD1 (5 bases). The sample was peripheral blood. This receptor was obtained from a woman in her 70s with COVID-19, enrolled during active disease. The CDR3 DNA follows: TGTGCCAGCAGCCCCCGGACATTCTCTGGGGCCAACGTCCTGACTTTC. Its protein is CASSPRTFSGANVLTF.